This record covers a single TCR beta chain. Antigen unknown. CDR3 length equals 15 residues. In germline, CDR1 is SGHRS, CDR2 YFSETQ. The V gene end was trimmed by 0 bases and the J gene end by 8 bases; junction bases not matched to a gene: 4. This sample stems from a study of T cell responses to AZD1222 COVID-19 vaccine. Some clones are missing from TCRdb's copy, which holds only in-frame ones; the method was immunoSEQ multiplex PCR. Of more than 150,000 clones in the sample, almost 90% were seen once. Study-wide results and caveats: There were mostly white British donors and more females than males, and clonal diversity was possibly underestimated. Researchers report vaccine-associated CD4 TCRs spanning spike, with dominance at 160-218 and 743-854. The study sampled repertoires only after the peak T cell response.

The sequence was collected from an adult in good health. The sequencing here drew on peripheral blood, taken on day 0 of AZD1222 vaccination. The chain links TRBV5-1 to TRBJ1-6; the match to TRBD1 covers 8 bases. The CDR3 spells CASSLDRGGYSPLHF. CDR3 coding DNA: TGCGCCAGCAGCTTGGACAGGGGGGGTTATTCACCCCTCCACTTT.